This entry features one TCR beta chain sequence. This clone was seen a handful of times. Its antigen target is currently unknown. Base-call qualities are not available, and no considerably larger clone is one nucleotide away. V loses 4 bases, J loses 0 bases, and the germline ends lie 13 bases apart. Based on the germline V gene, the CDR1 and CDR2 sequences are SGHRS and YFSETQ. The CDR3 starts with the cysteine, ends with the phenylalanine, and has 15 residues. Just CDR3 DNA is preserved here, 45 bases in frame from base 1. This entry is derived from a study of blood T cell repertoires in COVID-19 (dated by TCRdb to about 2020). Study-level background: Samples covering the acute and convalescent phases of COVID-19 were provided by collaborators in the United States, Italy and Spain. The material from the prospective study consisted of cDNA or gDNA derived from T cells, B-cell-depleted T cells, or PBMCs. The repertoires were released in a freely available public database intended as a resource for research on the immune response to SARS-CoV-2. Samples came from the ongoing ImmuneRACE study (first 160 participants) plus 1,254 subjects from 6 global collaborators. Deeply sampled blood TCRbeta repertoires from subjects exposed to, actively infected with, or recovered from COVID-19 were included in the dataset. Where available, HLA class I and class II types were taken from metadata supplied by the sample provider and were not determined by assay-based typing. Sample metadata almost always included a de-identified subject ID, COVID-19 status, age in years and sex. What the authors observed across the whole study: How much clinical and demographic metadata was included differed by source and by participant, and the metadata was provided uncurated.

Collaborating institutions collected whole blood in K2EDTA tubes following their own protocols. For TCRbeta analysis, collaborator samples were shipped as frozen whole blood, as isolated PBMCs, or as DNA extracted from either sample type. The immunoSEQ Assay, a bias-controlled multiplex PCR, was used to amplify TCRbeta CDR3 regions from genomic DNA. The authors' analysis ran thus. Within the assay, amplification of reference gene primers was used to estimate how many nucleated cells each sample contained. To quantify the absolute abundance of each unique TCRbeta CDR3 rearrangement, sequence reads were collapsed and filtered. For each sample, productive Simpson clonality was calculated by taking the square root of Simpson's diversity index across productive rearrangements. Not all clones reach the TCRdb copy of this immuneACCESS table, which keeps in-frame sequences only. Checked studies attribute under half of the gap to unresolved V genes and leave the rest unexplained. V, J and clone size are taken as reported in that table, and D and trimming were inferred from the DNA itself. A total of around 150,000 clones appear in this sample, 75% to 80% of them only once. The ten biggest clones cover more than 11% of the sample.

The receptor chain draws on TRBV5-1 and TRBJ1-1; a weak D assignment points to TRBD1 (6 bases agree). The receptor was isolated from an elderly woman with acute or convalescent COVID-19. Sequencing was done on a sample of peripheral blood. The CDR3 region: CASSPRTDMNTEAFF. The nucleotide sequence reads TGCGCCAGCAGCCCAAGGACAGACATGAACACTGAAGCTTTCTTT.